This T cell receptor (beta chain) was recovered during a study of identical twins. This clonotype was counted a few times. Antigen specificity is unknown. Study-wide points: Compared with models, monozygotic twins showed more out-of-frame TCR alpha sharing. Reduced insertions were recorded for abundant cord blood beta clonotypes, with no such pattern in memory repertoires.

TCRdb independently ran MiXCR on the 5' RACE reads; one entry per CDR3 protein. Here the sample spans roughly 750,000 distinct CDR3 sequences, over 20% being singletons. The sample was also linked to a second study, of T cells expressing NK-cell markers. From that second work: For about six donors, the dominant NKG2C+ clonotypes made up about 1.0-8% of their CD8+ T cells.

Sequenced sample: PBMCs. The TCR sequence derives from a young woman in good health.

In DNA form, the CDR3 reads TGTGCCAGCAGTTTTGTTGGGGGCTCCTACGAGCAGTACTTC. Translation: CASSFVGGSYEQYF. The V gene is TRBV27, the J gene TRBJ2-7; D might be TRBD1 or TRBD2, each matching 5 bases. The germline V gene encodes CDR1 MNHEY and CDR2 SMNVEV (reference sequence). CDR3 length: 14 residues. Trimming shortened V by 3 bases and J by 0 bases, and 9 bases separated the two germline ends.